The source of this T cell receptor (beta chain) is a study of beta chain features in type 1 diabetes. At the level of the study: Sorted cells from all samples, numbering some 99,000,000, were examined. General observations from the study: The study found that naive, central memory and Treg TCRB repertoires appeared more similar in patients than in healthy donors. Any HLA-type effect on TCRB rearrangement remained unresolved here.

Every isolated RNA sample was fully reverse transcribed, so sequencing captured expressed TCRB transcripts. The read count averaged approximately 3.5 million across naive, central memory and regulatory T cell samples. Profiling relied on immunoSEQ multiplex PCR, and the TCRdb table lists in-frame clones only, not all of them. The sample contains roughly 300,000 clones, 14% of which appear only once. About this clone: Its antigen is not identified. Other DNA sequences in the same sample also yield this CDR3.

The V gene lost 5 bases and the J gene lost 5 bases, with 6 bases spanning the gap. The CDR3 extends over 11 amino acids. Germline assignment: CDR1 MNHNS and CDR2 SASEGT. J is TRBJ2-5 and V is TRBV6-1; D is uncertain. The sequence derives from a young man in good health. The specimen was central memory CD4+ T cells from blood. The CDR3, as DNA: TGTGCCAGCAGTCCCAAGGAGACCCAGTACTTC. It translates to CASSPKETQYF.